This entry concerns a single T cell receptor (beta chain). Repertoires were generated with immunoSEQ multiplex PCR, while TCRdb's copy carries only in-frame clones and drops some. The repertoire includes about 86,000 clones, roughly four fifths of them detected once, and 0.82% sits in the top ten. The CDR3 extends over 15 amino acids. Germline CDR1 reads KGHSH; CDR2 reads LQKENI. Trimming removed 9 bases from V and 6 bases from J, with 23 bases in between. This entry comes from a study of radiotherapy plus CTLA-4 blockade in lung cancer. The sample consisted of peripheral blood, taken from a patient treated with radiotherapy plus ipilimumab. V gene TRBV18 combines with J gene TRBJ1-2; possibly TRBD1 for D (6 bases). The source is a human donor with non-small cell lung cancer who had stable disease on radiotherapy plus ipilimumab. Here the CDR3 DNA reads TGTGCCAGTTCCCCAGTAGCCGACGGGGGGCATGGCTACACCTTC. Protein: CASSPVADGGHGYTF.